These T cell receptor beta chains were read from a single sample in a study of cytomegalovirus exposure and HLA in healthy donors. Assay: immunoSEQ multiplex PCR; the TCRdb copy retains only in-frame clones and omits some. The table lists 100,000 to 150,000 clones, roughly 66% of them singletons. The specimen was PBMCs. The origin of the receptors is a man younger than 35 in good health and CMV-seronegative. The CDR3 runs from the conserved cysteine through the conserved F or W. The D gene is left open where the match is weak. A row's size may be missing; if present it is once, few, many or a size class.

-	TRBV6-5	TRBJ2-7	TRBD2	TGTGCCAGCAGTTACTCCTCGGGGGGGGTTAGCTACGAGCAGTACTTC	CASSYSSGGVSYEQYF
-	TRBV28	TRBJ2-5	-	TGTGCCAGCAAGAGGGTAACTAGGGCAGACGAGACCCAGTACTTC	CASKRVTRADETQYF
-	TRBV2	TRBJ2-1	TRBD2	TGTGCCATCCAGACTAGCAGGTCCTACAATGAGCGGTTCTTC	CAIQTSRSYNERFF
few	TRBV28	TRBJ2-1	TRBD2	TGTGCCAGCAGTTTCCGGGTTCGGCGGGAGGGCCCCTACAATGAGCAGTTCTTC	CASSFRVRREGPYNEQFF
once	TRBV10-1	TRBJ1-1	-	TGCGCCAGCAGTGACGGGGGTGTGAACACTGAAGCTTTCTTT	CASSDGGVNTEAFF
-	TRBV30	TRBJ2-1	TRBD2	TGTGCCTGGTTACTAGGTTCATACGGGACTAGCGGGAGGGGTGAGCAGTTCTTC	CAWLLGSYGTSGRGEQFF
few	TRBV5-1	TRBJ2-5	TRBD2	TGCGCCAGCAGCCGTGGTCTAGCGGGGGCAGAGACCCAGTACTTC	CASSRGLAGAETQYF
-	TRBV9	TRBJ1-3	TRBD1	TGTGCCAGCAGCGTCCAGGGGCAGGGGGCGCGCGGAAACACCATATATTTT	CASSVQGQGARGNTIYF
-	TRBV7-9	TRBJ2-7	-	TGTGCCAGCAGCTCCACACAGGACCGACAGCAGTACTTC	CASSSTQDRQQYF
few	TRBV11-3	TRBJ2-1	-	TGTGCCAGCAGCTATACAGGGAGTAGTGAGCAGTTCTTC	CASSYTGSSEQFF
few	TRBV10-3	TRBJ2-7	TRBD2	TGTGCCATCAGTGAGTTAGGACTAGCGGGCTCCGAGCAGTACTTC	CAISELGLAGSEQYF
-	TRBV5-8	TRBJ2-7	-	TGTGCCAGCAGCCCAGGGCTTAACTACGAGCAGTACTTC	CASSPGLNYEQYF
-	TRBV2	TRBJ2-3	-	TGTGCCAGCAGTGCGCGGGATACGCAGTATTTT	CASSARDTQYF
-	TRBV28	TRBJ1-5	-	TGTGCCAGCAGTGTAACTGGGCCAGGACAGCCCCAGCATTTT	CASSVTGPGQPQHF
-	TRBV7-6	TRBJ2-3	TRBD2	TGTGCCAGCAGCACAATAGCGGGGGGCCTCACAGATACGCAGTATTTT	CASSTIAGGLTDTQYF
-	TRBV27	TRBJ2-1	TRBD2	TGTGCCAGCGCTTCCGGTAGCGGGACCTACAATGAGCAGTTCTTC	CASASGSGTYNEQFF
-	TRBV18	TRBJ2-7	-	TGCGCCAGCTCAAAACCGGGGGTCTACGAAGAGCAGTACTTC	CASSKPGVYEEQYF
-	TRBV9	TRBJ2-3	TRBD2	TGTGCCAGCACCCCTGCTGGGGGGGTGTTTGATACGCAGTATTTT	CASTPAGGVFDTQYF
few	TRBV19	TRBJ1-5	-	TGTGCCAGTAGTAAAAACAGGGGCAATCAGCCCCAGCATTTT	CASSKNRGNQPQHF
-	TRBV7-2	TRBJ2-7	TRBD2	TGTGCCAGCAGCTCGAGCGGGAGAGGTAGGGACGAGCAGTACTTC	CASSSSGRGRDEQYF
few	TRBV30	TRBJ2-7	-	TGTGCCTGGAGTGTACTCAACGAGCAGTACTTC	CAWSVLNEQYF
-	TRBV15	TRBJ1-6	TRBD1	TGTGCCACCAGCCGCCAGGGACAGGGGAATTCACCCCTCCACTTT	CATSRQGQGNSPLHF
-	TRBV4-1	TRBJ1-5	-	TGCGCCAGCAGCCAAAGGTCGCCAGGGCCCCCTACATACAATCAGCCCCAGCATTTT	CASSQRSPGPPTYNQPQHF
-	TRBV9	TRBJ2-3	-	TGTGCCAGCAGCGTAGAGGACCCTGCGGGGCAGTATTTT	CASSVEDPAGQYF
-	TRBV7-9	TRBJ2-1	TRBD2	TGTGCCAGCAGCTTAGCCGCTGACACCCGGGGGGACAATGAGCAGTTCTTC	CASSLAADTRGDNEQFF
few	TRBV15	TRBJ2-3	TRBD2	TGTGCCACCAGCAGAGGGGCGGGAGTCCCAGATACGCAGTATTTT	CATSRGAGVPDTQYF
-	TRBV15	TRBJ2-1	-	TGTGCCACCGTAGACAGCCCCTACAATGAGCAGTTCTTC	CATVDSPYNEQFF
-	TRBV9	TRBJ2-3	-	TGTGCCAGCAGCGTAGATCGCGGTCGACTGGATACGCAGTATTTT	CASSVDRGRLDTQYF
-	TRBV29-1	TRBJ1-1	-	TGCAGCGTTGTGGGCGGGAGCACTGAAGCTTTCTTT	CSVVGGSTEAFF
few	TRBV7-9	TRBJ1-1	-	TGTGCCAGCAGCTTACGTGAAGCTTTCTTT	CASSLREAFF
-	TRBV7-8	TRBJ1-4	TRBD1	TGTGCCAGCAGCCCGGGACAGGGAACAACTAATGAAAAACTGTTTTTT	CASSPGQGTTNEKLFF
-	TRBV5-6	TRBJ1-1	-	TGTGCCAGCAGCTTGGCCGGTAGAAAGAACACTGAAGCTTTCTTT	CASSLAGRKNTEAFF
-	TRBV7-9	TRBJ2-1	-	TGTGCCAGCAGCCGAACAGGGCTCGGCAATGAGCAGTTCTTC	CASSRTGLGNEQFF
-	TRBV5-4	TRBJ2-2	TRBD2	TGTGCCAGCAGTTTGGGAGGGACGAACACCGGGGAGCTGTTTTTT	CASSLGGTNTGELFF
-	TRBV7-9	TRBJ1-4	-	TGTGCCAGCAGCCCCCAGAGGGGGAGGGGTAATGAAAAACTGTTTTTT	CASSPQRGRGNEKLFF
-	TRBV16	TRBJ1-1	-	TGTGCCAGCAGCGGAGGGAACACTGAAGCTTTCTTT	CASSGGNTEAFF
-	TRBV5-6	TRBJ2-7	TRBD1	TGTGCCAGCAGCTTTCCCGGGACAGGGATCTACGAGCAGTACTTC	CASSFPGTGIYEQYF
-	TRBV5-1	TRBJ1-4	-	TGCGCCAGCAGCTTGGTAGGGGCAACTAATGAAAAACTGTTTTTT	CASSLVGATNEKLFF
-	TRBV29-1	TRBJ1-2	-	TGCAGCGTCCTCGCGCCATCCACTAACTATGGCTACACCTTC	CSVLAPSTNYGYTF
-	TRBV7-9	TRBJ1-2	TRBD1	TGTGCCAGCAGCGTACCAGGGGGATCAGACTATGGCTACACCTTC	CASSVPGGSDYGYTF
-	TRBV10-2	TRBJ2-7	TRBD1	TGCGCCAGCAGTATCACAGGGGTTTCCTACGAGCAGTACTTC	CASSITGVSYEQYF
-	TRBV27	TRBJ2-7	-	TGTGCCAGCATCGCGCCTTCCTACGAGCAGTACTTC	CASIAPSYEQYF
-	TRBV6-5	TRBJ1-2	TRBD1	TGTGCCAGCAGTTCTTTTGGGACAGGGCGAAATGGCTACACCTTC	CASSSFGTGRNGYTF
-	TRBV9	TRBJ2-1	-	TGTGCCAGCAGCTCGAGCGCAAATCCTAACAATGAGCAGTTCTTC	CASSSSANPNNEQFF
-	TRBV4-1	TRBJ2-5	TRBD1	TGCGCCAGCAGGCTTATCGGGACAGGGTACGAGACCCAGTACTTC	CASRLIGTGYETQYF
-	TRBV6-5	TRBJ2-1	TRBD2	TGTGCCAGCAGAATGGTACTAGCGGGAGCCCATGAGCAGTTCTTC	CASRMVLAGAHEQFF
few	TRBV5-1	TRBJ2-3	-	TGCGCCAGCAGCTTACGTCTAGACACAGATACGCAGTATTTT	CASSLRLDTDTQYF
-	TRBV5-6	TRBJ2-7	TRBD1	TGTGCCAGCAGCTTGATAGGACAGGGGCGGTACGAGCAGTACTTC	CASSLIGQGRYEQYF
-	TRBV4-2	TRBJ2-4	-	TGTGCCAGCAGCCTATCCGGGGTAGCCAAAAACATTCAGTACTTC	CASSLSGVAKNIQYF
-	TRBV19	TRBJ1-5	-	TGTGCCAGTAGTATGATGGGGGGGAATCAGCCCCAGCATTTT	CASSMMGGNQPQHF
few	TRBV7-6	TRBJ2-7	TRBD2	TGTGCCAGCAGCTTAGCGGGAGGGCCAACCTACGAGCAGTACTTC	CASSLAGGPTYEQYF
once	TRBV2	TRBJ2-7	-	TGTGCCAGCAGTGAACTCCTTGGACAGATTTACGAGCAGTACTTC	CASSELLGQIYEQYF
-	TRBV15	TRBJ2-2	-	TGTGCCACCAGCCGCAATCGGTACACCGGGGAGCTGTTTTTT	CATSRNRYTGELFF
once	TRBV9	TRBJ1-2	-	TGTGCCAGCAGCGTAGATCGGGGGAGGAACTATGGCTACACCTTC	CASSVDRGRNYGYTF
-	TRBV7-2	TRBJ1-3	-	TGTGCCAGCAGCTTATACTTGGTCGGGACAACTGGAAACACCATATATTTT	CASSLYLVGTTGNTIYF